Reported below is one TCR beta chain. Its antigen specificity is not known. The sample holds no much larger clone one base away, and base qualities are not on file. The data were obtained in a study of shared clonotypes between healthy human individuals (dated by TCRdb to 2020 to 2021). Regarding the complete study: A couple of women and three men aged 18 to 49 years were included in the cohort. Blood TCR repertoires of a handful of healthy adults were deeply sequenced to estimate repertoire size and the extent of clonotype sharing between individuals. For each donor, CD4 naive and CD4 memory were each given three plates, CD8 naive was given two plates, and CD8 memory was given one plate. Different laboratories and diverse techniques were used to prepare libraries and sequence TCR repertoires, to increase sequencing depth and limit assay-specific biases. Each donor's leukapheresis produced roughly between roughly 0.85 and 10 billion PBMCs. The paper's findings and limits, for the study overall: Naive subsets generally had larger estimated clonotype richness than memory subsets did. Rarefaction of sorted-subset datasets indicated incomplete sequencing despite the large sequencing depth. When four donors were compared, the shared fraction of clonotypes was 5% to 6.5% for naive CD4, approximately 3.5% for naive CD8, about 2.4% for memory CD4, and less than 0.5% for memory CD8. Only blood was sampled, and tissue TCR repertoires likely differ from those in blood. Higher generation probabilities were observed for clonotypes shared by all four sorted-subset donors than for non-shared clonotypes. Because the study included a small number of donors, the genetic and exposure-history diversity represented was limited. Pairwise subsampling indicated that sequencing depth was expected to affect the degree of clonotype sharing among donors.

Healthy HIV-negative adults with no recently reported acute infections or vaccinations were included as donors. Every donor was a Caucasian adult living in Nashville, Tennessee, USA. CD4+ T cells were enriched by magnetic negative selection, after which naive cells were positively selected on CD45RA and the negative fraction was taken as the memory subset. Blood was obtained by leukapheresis, after which PBMCs were separated by Ficoll-Histopaque density gradient centrifugation and cryopreserved in liquid nitrogen vapor phase. Purity and quantity of every magnetically sorted T cell population were checked by analytical flow cytometry. Genomic DNA was isolated from each sorted fraction and quantified by UV absorbance on a Nanodrop 2000c. Using the deep immunoSEQ assay, multiplex PCR amplified TCR CDR3 regions from genomic DNA. For each cell subset, the extracted genomic DNA was distributed evenly across all wells of several immunoSEQ 96-well plates, and each plate served as one replicate. For sorted subsets, approximately 210 ng genomic DNA, equal to 30,000 or so T cell genomes, was loaded into each replicate PCR. Purified libraries were measured with a Qubit 3.0 fluorometer, size-checked on a Bioanalyzer 2100, and measured again with the KAPA Library Quantification kit. Each immunoSEQ 96-well plate was sequenced on its own single-read 150-cycle Illumina NextSeq 550 flow cell. From the authors' description of their analysis: Because the immunoSEQ output held only junctional sequences and lacked quality scores, the filtering could not match the filtering applied to full-length reads. Sequences were annotated with PyIR, a Python wrapper for IgBLAST v1.9, and V/J genes and CDR3 were assigned using IMGT germline references. Any read was removed if the V/J assignment was weak (E-value above 1e-6), the CDR3 was missing, or the read contained stop codons, out-of-frame junctions, or ambiguous translated residues. V3J clonotypes were defined as sequences sharing the same inferred V gene, J gene, and CDR3 amino acid sequence. The percentage overlap between two repertoires was calculated by dividing the number of shared unique clonotypes by the size of the smaller repertoire. Repertoire richness was assessed with RTK rarefaction, the Chao1 estimator, and Recon v2.1 estimates of unobserved clonotypes. For all TCRbeta clonotypes obtained by the gDNA method from four donors, generation probabilities were computed with OLGA. In its TCRdb copy, this immuneACCESS table keeps in-frame sequences only and misses some clones. Where compared with another copy, unresolved V genes explain less than half of these, and the others have no known cause. The V and J calls and clone size are taken from that table; D and trimming were inferred from the DNA. Counted in this sample were hundreds of thousands of clones; roughly 72% of them appeared once. Around 2% of the sample is in the top ten clones.

For CDR1 and CDR2, the germline V gene lists MNHNS and SASEGT. Relative to germline, V is 4 bases shorter and J is 0 bases shorter, with 10 bases between their ends. The cysteine opens and the phenylalanine closes a CDR3 of 15 amino acids. Only the CDR3 part of the read is kept: 45 bases, read in frame from the first base. The material sequenced was memory CD4+ T cells sorted from blood. In light of the paper, this sample's cell subset or site label describes: CD45RA-negative fraction. This sequence originates from a woman under 40 in good health. This receptor chain uses TRBV6-1 and TRBJ1-3; a tentative D call is TRBD1 (5 bases match). The nucleotide sequence reads as follows: TGTGCCAGCAGTGGACAGTTTGGCTCTGGAAACACCATATATTTT. Its product reads: CASSGQFGSGNTIYF.